These 18 T cell receptor beta chains share one sample of origin, sequenced in a study of blood T cells in healthy people across ages. The use of a sample-barcoded 5' primer and a J-beta primer mix characterized a second PCR of about 7 to 12 cycles. TCRdb passed the 5' RACE reads through MiXCR, listing each CDR3 protein once. This table has roughly 860,000 distinct CDR3 sequences, around 62% appearing once. Sequencing was performed on blood. All receptors come from a man aged 25 to 45 in good health.

Worth noting for this clonotype: Relative to the germline gene, one junction end is altered; a read error may explain this. The chain uses TRBV24-1 and TRBJ2-3; 10 bases are shared with TRBD2. The CDR3 contains 18 residues. Germline V CDR1 and CDR2: KGHDR, SFDVKD. The CDR3 coding sequence is TGTACCACCAGTGATTCAGGGCCTAGCGGGGGTTACACAGATACGCAGTATTTT. Translated, it gives CTTSDSGPSGGYTDTQYF.

The chain joins TRBV7-2 to TRBJ1-1; D is unclear. In germline, CDR1 is SGHTA, CDR2 FQGNSA. The CDR3 sequence is 15 residues long. Deletions cut 5 bases from V and 6 bases from J, with 19 bases between. CDR3 region: CASSTPPRHGSEAFF. The CDR3 DNA is TGTGCCAGCAGCACCCCTCCAAGGCATGGGTCTGAAGCTTTCTTT.

This rearrangement joins TRBV11-2 to TRBJ2-1; D ambiguous. CDR3 size: 18 residues. V was trimmed by 0 bases and J by 0 bases, leaving 15 bases between them. Germline CDR1 reads SGHAT; CDR2 reads FQNNGV. DNA for the CDR3: TGTGCCAGCAGCTTAGATCGTTACGACTCAAGCTCCTACAATGAGCAGTTCTTC. Translated, it gives CASSLDRYDSSSYNEQFF.

The chain couples TRBV27 to TRBJ1-2; D is undetermined. Germline CDR1 is MNHEY and CDR2 is SMNVEV (reference sequence). V was trimmed by 2 bases and J by 1 base, leaving 8 bases between them. CDR3 size: 14 residues. CDR3 coding DNA: TGTGCCAGCAGTTTAACTGGGTTTAACTATGGCTACACCTTC. The encoded protein is CASSLTGFNYGYTF.

Details on this clonotype: It is likely a read error, because the conserved phenylalanine at the end of the CDR3 is missing. The J gene is TRBJ1-5, the V gene TRBV20-1; 8 bases align to TRBD1. Germline V gene lookup returns CDR1 DFQATT and CDR2 SNEGSKA (reference sequence). The CDR3 contains 17 residues. V shed 4 bases, J shed 4 bases, and the junction held 15 bases outside the gene matches. The CDR3: CSATNLQGARGNQPQHL. CDR3 nucleotide sequence: TGCAGTGCTACAAACCTTCAGGGGGCGCGGGGGAATCAGCCCCAGCATTTA.

The genes are TRBV4-3 and TRBJ1-2; no reliable D call. The CDR3 loop spans 15 amino acids. Looked up from germline, CDR1 is LGHNA and CDR2 is YSLEER. The V end was cut by 3 bases, the J end by 2 bases, with 13 bases between. Here the CDR3 reads CASSHSLGENYGYTF. CDR3 DNA sequence: TGCGCCAGCAGCCATAGCCTCGGCGAAAACTATGGCTACACCTTC.

The rearrangement joins TRBV7-2 to TRBJ2-5, with a tentative D call TRBD2 (5 bases). CDR1 is SGHTA, CDR2 FQGNSA, per germline. Trimming took off 5 bases at V and 11 bases at J, with 24 bases between the two ends. The length of the CDR3 is 15 residues. The CDR3 here is CASSPSGLARNEQYF. In nucleotides, the CDR3 is TGTGCCAGCAGCCCCAGTGGGCTAGCTCGCAATGAGCAGTACTTC. The full variable domain, its missing parts supplied by reference TRBV7-2 and TRBJ2-5, is GAGVSQSPSNKVTEKGKDVELRCDPISGHTALYWYRQSLGQGLEFLIYFQGNSAPDKSGLPSDRFSAERTGGSVSTLTIQRTQQEDSAVYLCASSPSGLARNEQYFGPGTRLLVL.

This clonotype appeared a few times. This sequence joins TRBV6-5 and TRBJ2-4; D might be TRBD1 (5 bases). The tail of the sequence fits TRBJ2-5 better, so the J call may be wrong. CDR1 is MNHEY and CDR2 is SVGAGI in the germline V gene. This CDR3 has 14 residues. Here the CDR3 reads CASSNAAGKETQYF. CDR3 coding DNA: TGTGCCAGCAGCAACGCGGCAGGGAAAGAGACCCAGTACTTC.

The chain recombines TRBV6-1 with TRBJ2-1, with 9 bases matching TRBD2. CDR3 size: 19 residues. Germline CDR1 is MNHNS and CDR2 is SASEGT. V shed 2 bases, J shed 7 bases, and the junction held 18 bases outside the gene matches. DNA of the CDR3: TGTGCCAGCAGTGAATTCATAGCGGGGGAGCCCCTTTCAGGGAATGAGCAGTTCTTC. It specifies CASSEFIAGEPLSGNEQFF.

The chain recombines TRBV20-1 with TRBJ2-5; 9 nucleotides line up with TRBD2. CDR1 is DFQATT, CDR2 SNEGSKA, per germline (reference sequence). V shed 0 bases, J shed 5 bases, and the junction held 16 bases outside the gene matches. This CDR3 has 18 residues. For the CDR3, the DNA is TGCAGTGCTAGAGATCGGCCAGCGATTAGCGGGGGAGGGGAGACCCAGTACTTC. Translated, it gives CSARDRPAISGGGETQYF.

This chain's CDR3 is CASRGGPGPLEAFF. CDR3 bases: TGTGCCAGCAGGGGGGGTCCGGGCCCCCTTGAAGCTTTCTTT. The chain links TRBV2 to TRBJ1-1; TRBD1 is a possible D gene (5 bases). There are 14 residues in the CDR3. Germline assignment: CDR1 SNHLY and CDR2 FYNNEI. Trimming cost V 6 bases and J 7 bases, with 18 bases left between them.

The chain has TRBV7-7 and TRBJ2-7, with TRBD2 matching 7 bases. The CDR3 length is 14 residues. Germline values: CDR1 SSHAT, CDR2 FNYEAQ (reference sequence). Trimming removed 5 bases from V and 5 bases from J; junction bases left unmatched: 9. CDR3 sequence: CASSATSEVDEQYF. The CDR3 nucleotides are TGTGCCAGCAGCGCCACTAGCGAGGTCGACGAGCAGTACTTC.

This clonotype was recorded a few times. V usage is TRBV10-3 and J usage is TRBJ2-3; D tentatively reads TRBD1 or TRBD2 (5 bases each). Per the germline V gene, CDR1 is ENHRY and CDR2 is SYGVKD. The CDR3 length is 15 residues. Trimming pared 3 bases from V and 4 bases from J, leaving 14 bases between. CDR3: CAISDLGMGADTQYF. The CDR3 nucleotides are TGTGCCATCAGTGATTTAGGGATGGGGGCAGATACGCAGTATTTT.

The chain couples TRBV5-5 to TRBJ2-7, with TRBD1 identical over 8 bases. This CDR3 comprises 14 residues. The germline V gene has CDR1 SGHKS and CDR2 YYEKEE (reference sequence). V gave up 4 bases and J gave up 2 bases; unmatched junction bases: 5. The CDR3: CASSGGQETYEQYF. The CDR3 DNA reads as TGTGCCAGCAGCGGGGGACAGGAGACCTACGAGCAGTACTTC.

The chain uses TRBV7-2 and TRBJ1-4, with 8 bases fitting TRBD1. The V gene end was trimmed by 5 bases and the J gene end by 7 bases; junction bases not matched to a gene: 9. Germline CDR1 reads SGHTA; CDR2 reads FQGNSA. The CDR3 covers 15 residues. CDR3 residues: CASSQGTGFSEKLFF. In nucleotides, the CDR3 is TGTGCCAGCAGCCAAGGGACAGGATTCTCTGAAAAACTGTTTTTT.

This clonotype was seen a few times. J is TRBJ2-6 and V is TRBV9; no definite D call. The V gene lost 0 bases and the J gene lost 0 bases, with 7 bases spanning the gap. From germline, CDR1 is SGDLS and CDR2 YYNGEE. The CDR3 is made up of 16 amino acids. The CDR3 sequence: CASSVDPASGANVLTF. The CDR3 nucleotides are TGTGCCAGCAGCGTAGACCCAGCCTCTGGGGCCAACGTCCTGACTTTC.

The V and J genes are TRBV10-3 and TRBJ1-5; 7 bases match TRBD1. The CDR3 sequence is 14 residues long. CDR1 is ENHRY, CDR2 SYGVKD, per germline. Losses at the gene ends were 8 bases for V and 3 bases for J; bases not matched to a gene: 7. CDR3 in amino acids: CAIGRQGDNQPQHF. The CDR3 coding sequence is TGTGCCATCGGGCGGCAGGGGGACAATCAGCCCCAGCATTTT.

Only one count was recorded for this clonotype. The gene calls are TRBV15 and TRBJ1-4, with 7 positions matching TRBD1. The CDR3 sequence is 16 residues long. Per germline, CDR1 LNHNV and CDR2 YYDKDF (reference sequence). After removal of 2 bases from V and 7 bases from J, the junction contained 10 bases not matched to a gene. The CDR3 DNA is TGTGCCACCAGCAGAAAAACAGGGGACGGTGGTGAAAAACTGTTTTTT. Its translation is CATSRKTGDGGEKLFF.